This paragraph covers one T cell receptor (beta chain) sequence. The CDR3 is cut off 3 residues early in the read; its end comes from the germline J gene. Generated by immunoSEQ multiplex PCR, the TCRdb table keeps only in-frame clones and is missing some. The specimen's table records about 14,000 clones. The sample comes from a study of T cells in women clearing cervical HPV infection. Study details: Cases were women with histologically confirmed HPV16-related CIN3 or worse, including 2 invasive cancers.

This CDR3 is built from 13 residues. V lost 4 bases, J lost 2 bases, and 9 bases lay in between. Germline CDR1 reads SGHRS; CDR2 reads YFSETQ. This TCR came from a woman aged 18 to 69 with a cervical HPV16 infection that either progressed to CIN3+ or cleared (not recorded which). The specimen was blood buffy coat. The genes are TRBV5-1 and TRBJ2-5; maybe TRBD1 (6 bases). The sequenced part of the CDR3 DNA is TGCGCCAGCAGCCTCGACAGGCAAGAGACC. Translated: CASSLDRQET. From start to end, the CDR3 is CASSLDRQETQYF.